A selection of T cell receptor beta chains follows, all from one sample in a study of T cell repertoires in cytomegalovirus infection. TCRdb independently ran MiXCR on the reads; one entry per CDR3 protein. The sample consists of 680,000 or so distinct CDR3 sequences, 33% of them appearing once. These receptors are not linked to any known antigen. Specimen: cultured PBMCs, collected from culture after CMV antigen stimulation. These TCRs come from a human donor in good health (CMV status not recorded). Some clones in this sample may be carry-over from other donors' samples. Each CDR3 is given without its conserved first and last residue.

TRBV2	11	TRBJ2-7	ASAYYRGNEQY
TRBV25-1	14	TRBJ2-5	ASSEPALAGWETQY
TRBV29-1	10	TRBJ2-3	SVGRGTDTQY
TRBV7-6	13	TRBJ2-5	ASSLVGGLRETQY
TRBV7-2	13	TRBJ2-1	ASSTQRGIDNEQF
TRBV7-8	14	TRBJ1-5	ASSLGEGWRNQPQH
TRBV13	12	TRBJ1-2	ASSLLAADYGYT
TRBV15	12	TRBJ1-1	ATTLRTPDTEAF
TRBV28	12	TRBJ1-6	ASLGTLRNSPLH
TRBV20-1	11	TRBJ2-7	SARGGGRAEQY
TRBV11-3	13	TRBJ2-1	ASSRGENSYNEQF
TRBV19	15	TRBJ2-4	ARATSRAFMAKNIQY